A selection of T cell receptor beta chains follows, all from one sample in a study of vaccination effects on CD4 cells after COVID-19. Antigen specificity for these receptors is unknown. Only in-frame clones appear in the TCRdb table, and some are missing; sequencing was by immunoSEQ multiplex PCR. The data show more than 35,000 clones, about 75% seen once. The material sequenced was CD4+ T cells from PBMCs cultured with a peptide pool, taken before COVID-19 vaccination. All receptors derive from a human donor who had a prior SARS-CoV-2 infection. The CDR3 runs from the conserved cysteine through the conserved F or W. The order of the fields is D gene, clone size, CDR3 length, J gene, V gene, CDR3 protein, CDR3 DNA. A D gene is named only where the DNA matches it firmly. Not every row has a clone size; where given, it reads once, few, many or a size class.

d_call: NA
clone_size: NA
cdr3_length: 14
j_call: TRBJ1-5
v_call: TRBV19
cdr3_aa: CASSIFHAQTPQHF
cdr3_nt: TGTGCCAGTAGTATCTTCCACGCCCAGACTCCCCAGCATTTT

d_call: TRBD1
clone_size: NA
cdr3_length: 15
j_call: TRBJ1-2
v_call: TRBV5-5
cdr3_aa: CASSMGQATLYGYTF
cdr3_nt: TGTGCCAGCAGCATGGGACAGGCAACCCTCTATGGCTACACCTTC

d_call: TRBD1
clone_size: NA
cdr3_length: 16
j_call: TRBJ1-5
v_call: TRBV4-2
cdr3_aa: CASSQEAGGVNQPQHF
cdr3_nt: TGTGCCAGCAGCCAAGAGGCAGGGGGCGTAAATCAGCCCCAGCATTTT

d_call: NA
clone_size: NA
cdr3_length: 16
j_call: TRBJ2-1
v_call: TRBV4-1
cdr3_aa: CASSRIVGPGNNEQFF
cdr3_nt: TGCGCCAGCAGCCGAATTGTGGGACCGGGGAACAATGAGCAGTTCTTC

d_call: NA
clone_size: few
cdr3_length: 13
j_call: TRBJ1-2
v_call: TRBV9
cdr3_aa: CASSPWREHGYTF
cdr3_nt: TGTGCCAGCAGCCCTTGGAGGGAACATGGCTACACCTTC

d_call: TRBD1
clone_size: NA
cdr3_length: 16
j_call: TRBJ2-3
v_call: TRBV9
cdr3_aa: CASSVVGQGATDTQYF
cdr3_nt: TGTGCCAGCAGCGTAGTAGGACAGGGGGCAACAGATACGCAGTATTTT

d_call: NA
clone_size: NA
cdr3_length: 15
j_call: TRBJ2-7
v_call: TRBV19
cdr3_aa: CASSALGTVTYEQYF
cdr3_nt: TGTGCCAGTAGTGCACTCGGGACCGTGACCTACGAGCAGTACTTC

d_call: TRBD1
clone_size: once
cdr3_length: 15
j_call: TRBJ2-2
v_call: TRBV15
cdr3_aa: CATSRGQGWTGELFF
cdr3_nt: TGTGCCACCAGCAGAGGACAGGGGTGGACCGGGGAGCTGTTTTTT

d_call: NA
clone_size: few
cdr3_length: 15
j_call: TRBJ2-2
v_call: TRBV5-4
cdr3_aa: CASSPAGAAAGELFF
cdr3_nt: TGTGCCAGCAGCCCCGCCGGGGCCGCGGCCGGGGAGCTGTTTTTT

d_call: TRBD1
clone_size: NA
cdr3_length: 18
j_call: TRBJ2-3
v_call: TRBV4-3
cdr3_aa: CASSRSMTGTGETDTQYF
cdr3_nt: TGCGCCAGCAGCCGGAGCATGACTGGGACAGGGGAGACAGATACGCAGTATTTT

d_call: TRBD1
clone_size: NA
cdr3_length: 14
j_call: TRBJ2-3
v_call: TRBV7-2
cdr3_aa: CASSLYRGVDTQYF
cdr3_nt: TGTGCCAGCAGCTTATACAGGGGTGTAGATACGCAGTATTTT

d_call: TRBD1
clone_size: once
cdr3_length: 16
j_call: TRBJ1-2
v_call: TRBV5-1
cdr3_aa: CASSLDFGTGAPGYTF
cdr3_nt: TGCGCCAGCAGCTTGGACTTTGGGACAGGGGCGCCTGGCTACACCTTC

d_call: NA
clone_size: NA
cdr3_length: 17
j_call: TRBJ1-4
v_call: TRBV5-6
cdr3_aa: CASSLGGLWGTNEKLFF
cdr3_nt: TGTGCCAGCAGCTTGGGGGGACTGTGGGGAACTAATGAAAAACTGTTTTTT

d_call: NA
clone_size: once
cdr3_length: 14
j_call: TRBJ1-2
v_call: TRBV3-1/TRBV3-2
cdr3_aa: CASSQGGRDYGYTF
cdr3_nt: TGTGCCAGCAGCCAAGGGGGCAGGGACTATGGCTACACCTTC

d_call: NA
clone_size: NA
cdr3_length: 14
j_call: TRBJ1-2
v_call: TRBV18
cdr3_aa: CASSPPGRTWGYTF
cdr3_nt: TGTGCCAGCTCACCACCAGGGCGGACTTGGGGCTACACCTTC

d_call: NA
clone_size: NA
cdr3_length: 14
j_call: TRBJ2-7
v_call: TRBV9
cdr3_aa: CASSATVQGYEQYF
cdr3_nt: TGTGCCAGCAGCGCCACAGTACAGGGTTACGAGCAGTACTTC

d_call: TRBD2
clone_size: NA
cdr3_length: 13
j_call: TRBJ2-1
v_call: TRBV25-1
cdr3_aa: CASRDYVFNEQFF
cdr3_nt: TGTGCCAGCCGGGACTACGTCTTCAATGAGCAGTTCTTC

d_call: NA
clone_size: NA
cdr3_length: 15
j_call: TRBJ1-2
v_call: TRBV27
cdr3_aa: CASGPTGGRSYGYTF
cdr3_nt: TGTGCCAGCGGACCTACTGGGGGGAGAAGCTATGGCTACACCTTC

d_call: NA
clone_size: NA
cdr3_length: 15
j_call: TRBJ1-1
v_call: TRBV6-5
cdr3_aa: CASSSRTVSNTEAFF
cdr3_nt: TGTGCCAGCAGTTCCCGGACGGTCTCGAACACTGAAGCTTTCTTT

d_call: NA
clone_size: NA
cdr3_length: 16
j_call: TRBJ1-3
v_call: TRBV18
cdr3_aa: CASSPLTRQAGNTIYF
cdr3_nt: TGTGCCAGCTCACCACTTACACGACAGGCTGGAAACACCATATATTTT

d_call: NA
clone_size: once
cdr3_length: 15
j_call: TRBJ2-2
v_call: TRBV5-1
cdr3_aa: CASSPGTGNTGELFF
cdr3_nt: TGCGCCAGCAGCCCAGGAACAGGAAACACCGGGGAGCTGTTTTTT

d_call: NA
clone_size: few
cdr3_length: 17
j_call: TRBJ2-5
v_call: TRBV5-1
cdr3_aa: CASSLEGVRTYQETQYF
cdr3_nt: TGCGCCAGCAGCTTGGAGGGGGTCCGGACGTACCAAGAGACCCAGTACTTC

d_call: NA
clone_size: few
cdr3_length: 13
j_call: TRBJ2-3
v_call: TRBV6-5
cdr3_aa: CASRGPAMDTQYF
cdr3_nt: TGTGCCAGCAGGGGACCCGCCATGGATACGCAGTATTTT

d_call: NA
clone_size: few
cdr3_length: 16
j_call: TRBJ2-3
v_call: TRBV5-4
cdr3_aa: CASSSREISSTDTQYF
cdr3_nt: TGTGCCAGCAGCTCTCGGGAAATAAGTAGCACAGATACGCAGTATTTT

d_call: NA
clone_size: NA
cdr3_length: 15
j_call: TRBJ2-5
v_call: TRBV5-1
cdr3_aa: CASKPGSGAQETQYF
cdr3_nt: TGCGCCAGCAAGCCGGGTTCGGGGGCCCAAGAGACCCAGTACTTC

d_call: NA
clone_size: NA
cdr3_length: 15
j_call: TRBJ2-2
v_call: TRBV12-5
cdr3_aa: CASGLGLQNTGELFF
cdr3_nt: TGTGCTAGTGGTTTGGGACTCCAGAACACCGGGGAGCTGTTTTTT

d_call: TRBD2
clone_size: NA
cdr3_length: 14
j_call: TRBJ2-5
v_call: TRBV29-1
cdr3_aa: CSVARLAGQETQYF
cdr3_nt: TGCAGCGTCGCTAGACTAGCGGGCCAAGAGACCCAGTACTTC

d_call: NA
clone_size: NA
cdr3_length: 15
j_call: TRBJ2-2
v_call: TRBV5-1
cdr3_aa: CATRPQSQNTGELFF
cdr3_nt: TGCGCCACCCGGCCCCAGTCACAGAACACCGGGGAGCTGTTTTTT

d_call: TRBD1
clone_size: NA
cdr3_length: 15
j_call: TRBJ1-5
v_call: TRBV27
cdr3_aa: CASSALQGFGQPQHF
cdr3_nt: TGTGCCAGCAGTGCATTACAGGGGTTCGGCCAGCCCCAGCATTTT

d_call: NA
clone_size: NA
cdr3_length: 14
j_call: TRBJ2-5
v_call: TRBV5-6
cdr3_aa: CASSPWDTLVTQYF
cdr3_nt: TGTGCCAGCAGCCCGTGGGACACCTTGGTGACCCAGTACTTC

d_call: NA
clone_size: NA
cdr3_length: 13
j_call: TRBJ2-1
v_call: TRBV19
cdr3_aa: CASSITRDSQQFF
cdr3_nt: TGTGCCAGTAGTATAACTCGGGACTCTCAGCAGTTCTTC

d_call: TRBD1
clone_size: NA
cdr3_length: 17
j_call: TRBJ1-2
v_call: TRBV29-1
cdr3_aa: CSVDLGYRTGVTYGYTF
cdr3_nt: TGCAGCGTTGATCTAGGCTATCGGACAGGGGTTACCTATGGCTACACCTTC